This T cell receptor beta chain originates from a study of beta chain features in type 1 diabetes. In its sample, this clone was seen a few times. As yet, its antigen is unknown. Study observations and caveats: Type 1 diabetes patients had VDJ junctions that carried fewer insertions and more deletions. Patients and controls would be equally affected if PCR favored shorter templates. Shortening that was moderate but significant affected the TCRB CDR3s of Type 1 diabetes patients in all four CD4+ subsets.

Sequencing targeted expressed TCRB transcripts, as all isolated RNA had been reverse transcribed. Sequenced by immunoSEQ multiplex PCR; TCRdb stores in-frame clones only, minus some. The table has 130,000 or so clones, less than 20% seen once. Populations isolated by sorting all had purity greater than 95%. This CDR3 spans 16 amino acids. From germline, CDR1 is SGHNT and CDR2 YYREEE (reference sequence). V lost 0 bases to trimming and J lost 2 bases; unmatched junction nucleotides: 4. The sequencing input was central memory CD4+ T cells from blood. The chain couples TRBV5-4 to TRBJ2-7; 11 bases agree with TRBD1. The sequence was obtained from a man aged 30 to 45 with type 1 diabetes. Here the CDR3 DNA reads TGTGCCAGCAGCTTGGCCGGGGGACAGGGGGCCTACGAGCAGTACTTC. Translation: CASSLAGGQGAYEQYF.